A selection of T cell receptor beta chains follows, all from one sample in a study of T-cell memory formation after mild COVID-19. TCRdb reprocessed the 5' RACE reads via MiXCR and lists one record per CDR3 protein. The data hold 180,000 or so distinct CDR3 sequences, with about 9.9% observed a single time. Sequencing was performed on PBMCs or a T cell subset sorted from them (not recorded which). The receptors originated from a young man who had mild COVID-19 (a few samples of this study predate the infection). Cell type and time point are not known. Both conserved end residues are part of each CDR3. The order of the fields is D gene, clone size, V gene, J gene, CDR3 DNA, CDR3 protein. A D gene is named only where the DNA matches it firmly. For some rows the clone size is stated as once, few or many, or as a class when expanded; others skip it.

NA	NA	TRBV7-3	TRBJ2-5	TGTGCCAGCAGCCCCGGATCAGCGGAGACCCAGTACTTC	CASSPGSAETQYF
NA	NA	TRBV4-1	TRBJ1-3	TGCGCCAGCAGCCAAGATCCTCCTGGGGGATCTGGAAACACCATATATTTT	CASSQDPPGGSGNTIYF
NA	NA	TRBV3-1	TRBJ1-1	TGTGCCAGCAGCCAAGGAAGCGGGGCTGAAGCTTTCTTT	CASSQGSGAEAFF
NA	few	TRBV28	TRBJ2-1	TGTGCCAGCAGTCCCAGGAGGACAGAGCAGTTCTTC	CASSPRRTEQFF
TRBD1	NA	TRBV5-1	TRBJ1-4	TGCGCCAGCAGCTTGGATGGACAGGGTGGTGAAAAACTGTTTTTT	CASSLDGQGGEKLFF
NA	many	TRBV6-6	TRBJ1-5	TGTGCCAGCAGTTACGTGGGAAATCAGCCCCAGCATTTT	CASSYVGNQPQHF
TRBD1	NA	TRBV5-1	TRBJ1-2	TGCGCCAGCAGCGCGCGAGGGACAGCGAACTATGGCTACACCTTC	CASSARGTANYGYTF
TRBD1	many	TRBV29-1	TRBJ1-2	TGCAGCGTAGCCTGGACAGGGGGCTATGGCTACACCTTC	CSVAWTGGYGYTF
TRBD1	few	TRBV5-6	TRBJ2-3	TGTGCCAGCAGCTACTCTGGGACAGTCACAGATACGCAGTATTTT	CASSYSGTVTDTQYF
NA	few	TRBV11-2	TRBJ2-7	TGTGCCAGCAGCCGTCGACTTAGCTCCTACGAGCAGTACTTC	CASSRRLSSYEQYF
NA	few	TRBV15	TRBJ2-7	TGTGCCACCAGCAGAGATCAGGGACGAACCTACGAGCAGTACTTC	CATSRDQGRTYEQYF
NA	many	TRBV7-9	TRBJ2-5	TGTGCCAGCAGCTTAGTCAGCCAAGAGACCCAGTACTTC	CASSLVSQETQYF
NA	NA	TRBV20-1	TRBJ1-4	TGCAGTGCTAGTGGGACAAGCAATGAAAAACTGTTTTTT	CSASGTSNEKLFF